The 5 T cell receptor beta chains given below trace back to one sample, sequenced in a study of blood T cell repertoires in COVID-19. Here immunoSEQ multiplex PCR was the method, and the copy in TCRdb shows in-frame clones only, minus some. Here the sample spans about 170,000 clones, roughly 88% being singletons. The specimen was peripheral blood. The receptor set was obtained from a man older than 75 with COVID-19, enrolled during active disease.

The V call is TRBV6-6, the J call TRBJ1-2; 11 nucleotides match TRBD1. The germline gives CDR1 MNHNY, CDR2 SVGAGI (reference sequence). The CDR3 extends over 15 amino acids. Unmatched junction bases numbered 6, after V lost 2 bases and J lost 7 bases. CDR3 residues: CASSYGWDRGFGYTF. The CDR3, as DNA: TGTGCCAGCAGTTACGGGTGGGACAGGGGGTTTGGCTACACCTTC.

This clone was seen more than once but under ten times. The J gene is TRBJ1-6, the V gene TRBV7-2; D ambiguous. The V gene lost 5 bases and the J gene lost 6 bases, with 17 bases spanning the gap. The CDR3 covers 16 residues. Germline V CDR1 and CDR2: SGHTA, FQGNSA. CDR3 nucleotides: TGTGCCAGCAGCCCCCGGAGCCCAGTATCTAATTCACCCCTCCACTTT. Translation: CASSPRSPVSNSPLHF.

The chain links TRBV4-3 to TRBJ2-7; D ambiguous. The CDR3 is made up of 14 amino acids. The V end lost 0 bases, the J end lost 2 bases, and 8 bases lay between the germline ends. CDR1 LGHNA and CDR2 YSLEER come from the germline V gene. The CDR3 is CASSQDLGPYEQYF. CDR3 sequence (DNA): TGCGCCAGCAGCCAAGATCTGGGCCCCTACGAGCAGTACTTC.

The V gene is TRBV9, the J gene TRBJ2-7, with D possibly matching TRBD2 (5 bases). Germline V gives CDR1 SGDLS, CDR2 YYNGEE. There are 16 residues in the CDR3. V lost 2 bases to trimming and J lost 1 base, with 16 bases between them. The CDR3 reads CASSVGQGGGSYEQYF. For the CDR3, the DNA is TGTGCCAGCAGCGTGGGCCAAGGTGGCGGGTCCTACGAGCAGTACTTC.

The chain employs TRBV5-1 and TRBJ1-1; weak D call: TRBD1 (6 bases). The CDR3 has 14 amino acids. Germline CDR1 reads SGHRS; CDR2 reads YFSETQ. With 7 bases removed from V and 4 bases from J, the gap between germline ends came to 17 bases. The CDR3 DNA is TGCGCCAGCGGTCGGGGTGGGGGCGGCACTGAAGCTTTCTTT. Encoded protein: CASGRGGGGTEAFF. Full variable domain (remainder filled in from reference TRBV5-1 and TRBJ1-1): KAGVTQTPRYLIKTRGQQVTLSCSPISGHRSVSWYQQTPGQGLQFLFEYFSETQRNKGNFPGRFSGRQFSNSRSEMNVSTLELGDSALYLCASGRGGGGTEAFFGQGTRLTVV.